This TCR beta chain was observed in a study of control samples from healthy donors and cancer patients. Trimming removed 3 bases from V and 2 bases from J, with 15 bases in between. CDR1 and CDR2 from the germline V gene are ENHRY and SYGVKD. This CDR3 spans 16 amino acids. Sequencing was performed with immunoSEQ multiplex PCR; in TCRdb, only in-frame clones are kept and a portion is missing. Of 100,000 to 150,000 clones listed, roughly 92% were seen once; the top ten hold 4.5% to 7%. Sequencing was carried out using blood. The sequence came from a man between 18 and 29 years old in good health. The V call is TRBV10-3, the J call TRBJ2-3, with a tentative D call TRBD2 (6 bases). The CDR3 DNA sequence: TGTGCCATCAGTGATAGCCTAGCGCCCGACACAGATACGCAGTATTTT. This codes for CAISDSLAPDTDTQYF.